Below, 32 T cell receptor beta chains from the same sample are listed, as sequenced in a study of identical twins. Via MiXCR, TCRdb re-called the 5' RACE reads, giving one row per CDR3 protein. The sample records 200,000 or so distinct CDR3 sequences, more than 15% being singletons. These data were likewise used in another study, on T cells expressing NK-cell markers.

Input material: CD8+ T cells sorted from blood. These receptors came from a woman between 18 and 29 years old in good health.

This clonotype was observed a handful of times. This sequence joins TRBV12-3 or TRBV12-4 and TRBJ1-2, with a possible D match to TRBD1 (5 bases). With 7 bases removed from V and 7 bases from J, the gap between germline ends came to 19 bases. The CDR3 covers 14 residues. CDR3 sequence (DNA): TGTGCCAGCACCGAACCAGGGTCGGTTGGTGGCTACACCTTC. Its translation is CASTEPGSVGGYTF.

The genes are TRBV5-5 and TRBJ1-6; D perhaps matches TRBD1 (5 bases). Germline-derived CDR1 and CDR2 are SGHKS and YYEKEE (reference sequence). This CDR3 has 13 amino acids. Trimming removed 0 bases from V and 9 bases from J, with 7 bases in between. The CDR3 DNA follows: TGTGCCAGCAGCTTGGGGGGGATTTCACCCCTCCACTTT. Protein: CASSLGGISPLHF.

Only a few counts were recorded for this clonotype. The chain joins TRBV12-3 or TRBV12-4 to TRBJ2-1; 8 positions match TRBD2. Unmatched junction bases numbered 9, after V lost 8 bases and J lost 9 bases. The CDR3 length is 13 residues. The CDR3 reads CASGGGLGAEQFF. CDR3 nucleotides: TGTGCCAGCGGGGGGGGACTAGGGGCTGAGCAGTTCTTC.

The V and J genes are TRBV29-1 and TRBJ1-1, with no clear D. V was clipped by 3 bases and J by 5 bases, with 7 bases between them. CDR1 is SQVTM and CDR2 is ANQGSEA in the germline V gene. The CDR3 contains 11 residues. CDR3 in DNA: TGCAGCGTTGACGGGGATACTGAAGCTTTCTTT. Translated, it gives CSVDGDTEAFF.

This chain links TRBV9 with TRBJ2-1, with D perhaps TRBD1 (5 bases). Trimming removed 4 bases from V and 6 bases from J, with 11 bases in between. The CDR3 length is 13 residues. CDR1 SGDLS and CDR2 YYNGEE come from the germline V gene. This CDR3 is CASSTDRLNEQFF. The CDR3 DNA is TGTGCCAGCAGCACCGACAGACTCAATGAGCAGTTCTTC.

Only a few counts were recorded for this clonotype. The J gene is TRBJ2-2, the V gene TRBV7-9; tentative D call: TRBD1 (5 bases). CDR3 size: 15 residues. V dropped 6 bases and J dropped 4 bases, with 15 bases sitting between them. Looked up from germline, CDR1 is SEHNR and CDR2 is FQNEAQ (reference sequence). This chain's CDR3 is CASRSPQGSTGELFF. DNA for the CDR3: TGTGCCAGCAGGTCCCCCCAGGGATCCACCGGGGAGCTGTTTTTT.

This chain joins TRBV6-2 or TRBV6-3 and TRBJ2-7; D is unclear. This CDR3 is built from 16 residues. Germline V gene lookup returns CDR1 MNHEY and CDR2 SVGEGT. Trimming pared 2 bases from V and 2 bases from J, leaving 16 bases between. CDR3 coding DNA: TGTGCCAGCAGTTACGCGACGGGCCCTGGGGCCTACGAGCAGTACTTC. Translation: CASSYATGPGAYEQYF.

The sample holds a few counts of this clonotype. CDR3 nucleotides: TGCAGTGCCCCCTCGGGCCTTGAAGCTTTCTTT. Translated: CSAPSGLEAFF. This chain uses TRBV20-1 with TRBJ1-1; no clear D gene. The CDR3 length is 11 residues. Between the trimmed V and J ends, which lost 6 bases and 7 bases, there was a span of 12 bases. From germline, CDR1 is DFQATT and CDR2 SNEGSKA (reference sequence).

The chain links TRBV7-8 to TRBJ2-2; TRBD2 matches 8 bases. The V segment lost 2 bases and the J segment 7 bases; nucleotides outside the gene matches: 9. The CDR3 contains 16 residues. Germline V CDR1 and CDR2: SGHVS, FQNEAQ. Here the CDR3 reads CASSLYSGGPIGELFF. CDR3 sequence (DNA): TGTGCCAGCAGCTTATACTCGGGAGGGCCGATCGGGGAGCTGTTTTTT.

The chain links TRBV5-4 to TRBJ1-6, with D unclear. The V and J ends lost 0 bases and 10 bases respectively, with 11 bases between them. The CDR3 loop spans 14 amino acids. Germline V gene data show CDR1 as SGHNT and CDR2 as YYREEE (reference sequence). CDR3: CASSLEGVGSPLHF. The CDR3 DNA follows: TGTGCCAGCAGCTTGGAAGGAGTAGGGTCACCCCTCCACTTT.

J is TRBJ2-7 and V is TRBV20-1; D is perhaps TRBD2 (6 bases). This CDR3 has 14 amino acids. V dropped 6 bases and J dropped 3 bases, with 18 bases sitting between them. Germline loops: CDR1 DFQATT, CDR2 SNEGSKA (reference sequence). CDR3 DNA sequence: TGCAGTGCCGGGGTGGAGGGAAGGCTCTACGAGCAGTACTTC. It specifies CSAGVEGRLYEQYF.

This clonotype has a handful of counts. The CDR3 DNA reads TGTGCCAGCAGCCAAGGGGTAGCCAAAAACATTCAGTACTTC. It codes for CASSQGVAKNIQYF. The chain uses TRBV4-2 and TRBJ2-4; D gene unclear. The CDR3 covers 14 residues. Trimming cost V 1 base and J 0 bases, with 4 bases left between them. Per the germline V gene, CDR1 is LGHNA and CDR2 is YNFKEQ.

The CDR3 region has the DNA TGCGCCAGCCAGGGGCCCTCCTACGAGCAGTACTTC. Translating gives CASQGPSYEQYF. The chain couples TRBV5-1 to TRBJ2-7, with D perhaps TRBD1 (6 bases). Germline V lookup: CDR1 SGHRS, CDR2 YFSETQ. The CDR3 runs to 12 residues. V gave up 7 bases and J gave up 0 bases, with 8 bases separating them.

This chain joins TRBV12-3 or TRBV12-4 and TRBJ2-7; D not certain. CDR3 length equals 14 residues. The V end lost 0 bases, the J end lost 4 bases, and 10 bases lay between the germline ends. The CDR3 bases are TGTGCCAGCAGTTTAGCGCCCGTACTATACGAGCAGTACTTC. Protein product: CASSLAPVLYEQYF.

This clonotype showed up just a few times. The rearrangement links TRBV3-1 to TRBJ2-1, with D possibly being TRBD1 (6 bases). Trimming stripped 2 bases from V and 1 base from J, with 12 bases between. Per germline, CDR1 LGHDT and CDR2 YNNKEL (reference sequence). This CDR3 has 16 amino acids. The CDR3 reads CASSQQQGPSYNEQFF. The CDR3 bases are TGTGCCAGCAGCCAACAACAGGGACCATCCTACAATGAGCAGTTCTTC.

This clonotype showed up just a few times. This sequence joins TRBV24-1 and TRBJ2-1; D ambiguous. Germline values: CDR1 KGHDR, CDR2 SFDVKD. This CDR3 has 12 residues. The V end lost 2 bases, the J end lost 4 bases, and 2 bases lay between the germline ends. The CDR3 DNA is TGTGCCACCAGTGATTATTACAATGAGCAGTTCTTC. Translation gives CATSDYYNEQFF.

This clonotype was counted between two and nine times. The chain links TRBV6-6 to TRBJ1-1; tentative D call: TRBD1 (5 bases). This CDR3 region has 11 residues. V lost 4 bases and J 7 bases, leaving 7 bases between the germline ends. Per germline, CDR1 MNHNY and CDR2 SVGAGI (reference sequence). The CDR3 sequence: CASSWGDEAFF. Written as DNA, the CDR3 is TGTGCCAGCAGTTGGGGGGATGAAGCTTTCTTT.

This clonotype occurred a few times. The CDR3 sequence is CSARDQWPQETQYF. CDR3 sequence (DNA): TGCAGTGCTAGAGATCAGTGGCCTCAAGAGACCCAGTACTTC. The chain couples TRBV20-1 to TRBJ2-5, with unresolved D. Germline CDR1 reads DFQATT; CDR2 reads SNEGSKA (reference sequence). This CDR3 is built from 14 residues. V lost 0 bases and J lost 2, with 10 bases in between.

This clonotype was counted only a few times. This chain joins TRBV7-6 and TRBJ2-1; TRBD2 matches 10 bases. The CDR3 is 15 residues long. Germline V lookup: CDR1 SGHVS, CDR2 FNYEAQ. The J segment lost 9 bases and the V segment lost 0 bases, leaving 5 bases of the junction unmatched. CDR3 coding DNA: TGTGCCAGCAGCTTAGCGAGCGGGGGGGCGGGTGAGCAGTTCTTC. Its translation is CASSLASGGAGEQFF. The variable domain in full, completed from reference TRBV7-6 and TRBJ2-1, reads GAGVSQSPRYKVTKRGQDVALRCDPISGHVSLYWYRQALGQGPEFLTYFNYEAQQDKSGLPNDRFSAERPEGSISTLTIQRTEQRDSAMYRCASSLASGGAGEQFFGPGTRLTVL.

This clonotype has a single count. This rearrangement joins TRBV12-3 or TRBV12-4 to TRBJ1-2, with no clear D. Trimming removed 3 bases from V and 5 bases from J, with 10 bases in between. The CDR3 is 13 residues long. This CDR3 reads CASSFRSGYGYTF. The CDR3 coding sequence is TGTGCCAGCAGTTTTCGTTCGGGGTATGGCTACACCTTC.

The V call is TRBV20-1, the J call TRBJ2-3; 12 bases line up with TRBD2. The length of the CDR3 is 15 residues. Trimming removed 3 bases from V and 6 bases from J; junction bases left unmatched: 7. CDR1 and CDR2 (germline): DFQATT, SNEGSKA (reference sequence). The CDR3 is CSASLGLAGIDTQYF. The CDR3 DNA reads TGCAGTGCTAGCCTCGGACTAGCGGGAATCGATACGCAGTATTTT.

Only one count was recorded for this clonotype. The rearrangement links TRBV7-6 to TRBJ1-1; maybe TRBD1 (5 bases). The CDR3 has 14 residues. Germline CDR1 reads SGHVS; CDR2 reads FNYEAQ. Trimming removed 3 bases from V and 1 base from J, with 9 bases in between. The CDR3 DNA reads TGTGCCAGCAGCTTGGGGACGACGAACACTGAAGCTTTCTTT. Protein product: CASSLGTTNTEAFF. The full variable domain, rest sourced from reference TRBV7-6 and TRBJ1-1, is GAGVSQSPRYKVTKRGQDVALRCDPISGHVSLYWYRQALGQGPEFLTYFNYEAQQDKSGLPNDRFSAERPEGSISTLTIQRTEQRDSAMYRCASSLGTTNTEAFFGQGTRLTVV.

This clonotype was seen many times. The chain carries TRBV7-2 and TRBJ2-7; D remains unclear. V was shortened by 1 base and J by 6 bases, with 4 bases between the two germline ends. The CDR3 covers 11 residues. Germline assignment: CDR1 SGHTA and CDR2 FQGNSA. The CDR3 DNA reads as TGTGCCAGCAGCTTAGGTACCGAGCAGTACTTC. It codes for CASSLGTEQYF.

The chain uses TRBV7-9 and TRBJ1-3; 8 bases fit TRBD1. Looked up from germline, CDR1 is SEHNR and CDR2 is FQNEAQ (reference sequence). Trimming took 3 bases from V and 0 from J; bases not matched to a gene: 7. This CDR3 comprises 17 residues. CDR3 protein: CASSLTGAGVSGNTIYF. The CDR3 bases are TGTGCCAGCAGCTTGACAGGGGCTGGGGTCTCTGGAAACACCATATATTTT.

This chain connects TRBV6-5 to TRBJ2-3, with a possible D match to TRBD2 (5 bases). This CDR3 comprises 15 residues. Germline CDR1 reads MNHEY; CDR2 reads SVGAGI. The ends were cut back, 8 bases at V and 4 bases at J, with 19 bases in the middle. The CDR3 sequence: CASGILAGLPDTQYF. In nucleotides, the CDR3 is TGTGCCAGCGGTATACTGGCGGGCCTCCCAGATACGCAGTATTTT.

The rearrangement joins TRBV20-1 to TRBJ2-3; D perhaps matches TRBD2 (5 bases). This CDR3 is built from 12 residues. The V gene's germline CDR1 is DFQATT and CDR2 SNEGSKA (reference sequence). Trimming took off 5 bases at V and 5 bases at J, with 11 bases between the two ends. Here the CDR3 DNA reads TGCAGTGCTGAAGAGAGGGTAGATACGCAGTATTTT. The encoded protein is CSAEERVDTQYF.

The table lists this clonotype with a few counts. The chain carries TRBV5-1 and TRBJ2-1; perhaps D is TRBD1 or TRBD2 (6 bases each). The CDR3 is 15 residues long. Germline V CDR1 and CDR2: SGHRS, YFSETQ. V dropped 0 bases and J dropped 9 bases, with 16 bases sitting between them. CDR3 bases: TGCGCCAGCAGCTTGGTGCCGGGGGCTCTGAGTGAGCAGTTCTTC. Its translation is CASSLVPGALSEQFF.

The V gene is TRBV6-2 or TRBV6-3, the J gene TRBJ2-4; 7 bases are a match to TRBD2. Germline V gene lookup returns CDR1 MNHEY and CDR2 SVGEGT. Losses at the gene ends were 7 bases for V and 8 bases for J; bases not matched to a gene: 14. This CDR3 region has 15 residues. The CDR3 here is CASTSPDSGRDIQYF. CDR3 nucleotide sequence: TGTGCCAGCACCTCGCCCGACTCGGGGAGGGACATTCAGTACTTC.

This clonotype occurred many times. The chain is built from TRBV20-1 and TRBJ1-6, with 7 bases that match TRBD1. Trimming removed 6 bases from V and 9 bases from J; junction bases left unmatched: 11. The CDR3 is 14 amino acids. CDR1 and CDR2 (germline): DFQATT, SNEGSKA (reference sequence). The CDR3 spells CSAIQGEGSSPLHF. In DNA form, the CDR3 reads TGCAGTGCGATCCAGGGGGAAGGGAGTTCACCCCTCCACTTT.

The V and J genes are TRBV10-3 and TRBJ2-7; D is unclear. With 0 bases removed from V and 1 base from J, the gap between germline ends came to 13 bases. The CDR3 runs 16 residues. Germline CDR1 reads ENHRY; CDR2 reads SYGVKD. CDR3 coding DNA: TGTGCCATCAGTGAGTCGGACCCCGGATTGTCCTACGAGCAGTACTTC. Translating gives CAISESDPGLSYEQYF.

CDR3 coding DNA: TGCGCCAGCAGCCCACTATTCTCTGGGGCCAACGTCCTGACTTTC. It yields the protein CASSPLFSGANVLTF. This chain connects TRBV4-1 to TRBJ2-6; D unclear. The CDR3 is 15 residues long. Germline CDR1 and CDR2: MGHRA and YSYEKL. V lost 4 bases and J 0 bases, leaving 7 bases between the germline ends.

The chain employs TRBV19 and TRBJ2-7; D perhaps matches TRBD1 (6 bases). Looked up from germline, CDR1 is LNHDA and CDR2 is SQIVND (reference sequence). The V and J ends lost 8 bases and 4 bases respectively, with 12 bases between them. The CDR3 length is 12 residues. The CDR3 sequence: CASAGTTYEQYF. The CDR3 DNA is TGTGCCAGTGCAGGGACAACATACGAGCAGTACTTC. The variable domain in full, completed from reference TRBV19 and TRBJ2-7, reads DGGITQSPKYLFRKEGQNVTLSCEQNLNHDAMYWYRQDPGQGLRLIYYSQIVNDFQKGDIAEGYSVSREKKESFPLTVTSAQKNPTAFYLCASAGTTYEQYFGPGTRLTVT.